This T cell receptor beta chain was sequenced in a study of cytomegalovirus exposure and HLA in healthy donors. In the study overall: The roughly 120 million unique TCR beta sequences, from some 170 million T cells, were found by an earlier analysis. Study results and limitations: A further, later analysis showed that HLA-associated TCR beta chains (compared with equally common others) were more clonally expanded. The study recorded around 160 TCR beta chains that were cytomegalovirus-associated. Researchers left out some V segments, among them TRBV6-2 and TRBV6-3, as indistinguishable.

It was with 60 Vbeta and 13 Jbeta primers that the PCR ran. Clones were read by immunoSEQ multiplex PCR, and TCRdb kept only the in-frame ones, dropping some. The sample comprises 150,000 to 200,000 clones, around 81% of which are singletons, and around 2.4% rests with the top ten. With regard to this clone: Its antigen is still unknown.

The CDR3 covers 13 residues. Germline lookup yields CDR1 LNHDA and CDR2 SQIVND (reference sequence). Trimming took 4 bases from V and 4 from J; bases not matched to a gene: 1. The sequence was collected from a woman aged 25 to 39 in good health and CMV-seronegative. The specimen sequenced was PBMCs. The chain carries TRBV19 and TRBJ1-2, with TRBD1 identical over 9 bases. CDR3 DNA sequence: TGTGCCAGTAGTACGGGACAGGGCTATGGCTACACCTTC. Translation gives CASSTGQGYGYTF. Full variable domain (missing parts from reference TRBV19 and TRBJ1-2): DGGITQSPKYLFRKEGQNVTLSCEQNLNHDAMYWYRQDPGQGLRLIYYSQIVNDFQKGDIAEGYSVSREKKESFPLTVTSAQKNPTAFYLCASSTGQGYGYTFGSGTRLTVV.